The clone carrying this T cell receptor beta chain was seen just once. The sample originates from a study of blood T cell repertoires in COVID-19. Clones were read by immunoSEQ multiplex PCR, and TCRdb kept only the in-frame ones, dropping some. The sample includes around 170,000 clones, 65% to 90% of them seen just once. Germline values: CDR1 LNHDA, CDR2 SQIVND (reference sequence). Trimming stripped 3 bases from V and 2 bases from J, with 11 bases between. The CDR3 has 15 amino acids. This TCR derives from a man aged 45-65 years with active or convalescent COVID-19. V is TRBV19 and J is TRBJ2-1; D is unclear. What was sequenced was peripheral blood. The CDR3 spells CASSIGHSTYNEQFF. Written as DNA, the CDR3 is TGTGCCAGTAGTATCGGTCACTCCACCTACAATGAGCAGTTCTTC.